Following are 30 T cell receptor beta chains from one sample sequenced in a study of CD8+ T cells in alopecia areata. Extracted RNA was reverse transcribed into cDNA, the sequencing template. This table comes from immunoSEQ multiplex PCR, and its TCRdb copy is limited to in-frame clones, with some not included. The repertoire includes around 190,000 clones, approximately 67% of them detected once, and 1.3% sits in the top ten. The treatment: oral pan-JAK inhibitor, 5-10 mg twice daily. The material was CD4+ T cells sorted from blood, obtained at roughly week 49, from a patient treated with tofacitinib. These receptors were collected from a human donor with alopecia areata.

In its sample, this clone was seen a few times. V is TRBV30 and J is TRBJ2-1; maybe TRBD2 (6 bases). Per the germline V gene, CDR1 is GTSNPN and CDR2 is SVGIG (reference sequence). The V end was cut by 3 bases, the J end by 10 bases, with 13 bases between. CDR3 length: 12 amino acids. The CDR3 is CAWRTRRGEQFF. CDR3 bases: TGTGCCTGGAGAACTCGGCGGGGCGAGCAGTTCTTC.

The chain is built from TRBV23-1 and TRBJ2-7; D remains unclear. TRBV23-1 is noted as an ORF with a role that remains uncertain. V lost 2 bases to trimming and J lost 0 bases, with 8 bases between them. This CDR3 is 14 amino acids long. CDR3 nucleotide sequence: TGCGCCAGCAGTCAAAGGACGGACTCCTACGAGCAGTACTTC. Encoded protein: CASSQRTDSYEQYF.

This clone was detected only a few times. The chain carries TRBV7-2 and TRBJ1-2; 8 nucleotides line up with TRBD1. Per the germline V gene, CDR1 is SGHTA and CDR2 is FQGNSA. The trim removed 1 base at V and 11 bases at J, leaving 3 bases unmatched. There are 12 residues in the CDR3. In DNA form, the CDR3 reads TGTGCCAGCAGCTTAGAACAGGGGGTTTACACCTTC. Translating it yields CASSLEQGVYTF.

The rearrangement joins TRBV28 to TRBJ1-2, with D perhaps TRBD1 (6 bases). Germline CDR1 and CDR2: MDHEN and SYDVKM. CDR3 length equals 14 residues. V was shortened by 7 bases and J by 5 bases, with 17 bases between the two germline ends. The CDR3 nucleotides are TGTGCCAGCAATCCAGGGGCCGAAGTGTATGGCTACACCTTC. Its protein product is CASNPGAEVYGYTF.

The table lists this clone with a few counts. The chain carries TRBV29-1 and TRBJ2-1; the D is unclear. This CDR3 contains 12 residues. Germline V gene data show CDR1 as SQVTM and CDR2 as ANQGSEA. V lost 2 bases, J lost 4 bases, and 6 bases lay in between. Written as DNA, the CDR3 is TGCAGCGTTGAACTCCAGTACAATGAGCAGTTCTTC. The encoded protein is CSVELQYNEQFF.

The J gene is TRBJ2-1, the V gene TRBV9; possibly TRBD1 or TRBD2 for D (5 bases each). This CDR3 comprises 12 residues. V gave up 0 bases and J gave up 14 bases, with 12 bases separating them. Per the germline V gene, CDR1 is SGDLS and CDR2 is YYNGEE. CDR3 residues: CASSVVGDDKFF. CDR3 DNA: TGTGCCAGCAGCGTAGTAGGGGACGATAAGTTCTTC.

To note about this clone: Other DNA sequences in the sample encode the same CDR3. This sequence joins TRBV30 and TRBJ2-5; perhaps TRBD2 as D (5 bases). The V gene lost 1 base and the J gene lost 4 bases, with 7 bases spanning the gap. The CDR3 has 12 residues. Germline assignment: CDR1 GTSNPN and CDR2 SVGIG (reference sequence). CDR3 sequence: CAWSGGGETQYF. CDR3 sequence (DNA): TGTGCCTGGAGTGGTGGAGGAGAGACCCAGTACTTC.

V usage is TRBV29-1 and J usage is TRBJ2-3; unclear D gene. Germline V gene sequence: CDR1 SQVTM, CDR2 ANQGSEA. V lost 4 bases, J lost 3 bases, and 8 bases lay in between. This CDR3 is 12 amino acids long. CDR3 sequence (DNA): TGCAGCGTTGGTTGGGGTACAGATACGCAGTATTTT. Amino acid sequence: CSVGWGTDTQYF.

CDR3 sequence: CASSQHRLGEKLFF. In DNA form, the CDR3 reads TGCGCCAGCAGCCAACACCGATTGGGGGAAAAACTGTTTTTT. The chain combines TRBV4-3 with TRBJ1-4; D not certain. V dropped 2 bases and J dropped 8 bases, with 12 bases sitting between them. Germline V gene lookup returns CDR1 LGHNA and CDR2 YSLEER. The CDR3 runs 14 residues.

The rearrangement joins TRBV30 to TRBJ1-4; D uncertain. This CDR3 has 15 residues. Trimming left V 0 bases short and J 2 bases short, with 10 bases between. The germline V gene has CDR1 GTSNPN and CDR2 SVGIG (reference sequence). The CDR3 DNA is TGTGCCTGGAGTGTACTTCTGGGGACTAATGAAAAACTGTTTTTT. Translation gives CAWSVLLGTNEKLFF.

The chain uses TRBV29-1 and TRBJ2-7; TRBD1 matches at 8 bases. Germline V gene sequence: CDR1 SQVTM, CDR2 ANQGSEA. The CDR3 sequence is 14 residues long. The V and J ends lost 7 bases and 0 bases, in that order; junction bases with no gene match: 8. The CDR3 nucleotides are TGCAGCGCCCGGGACAGGATAAGCTCCTACGAGCAGTACTTC. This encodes CSARDRISSYEQYF.

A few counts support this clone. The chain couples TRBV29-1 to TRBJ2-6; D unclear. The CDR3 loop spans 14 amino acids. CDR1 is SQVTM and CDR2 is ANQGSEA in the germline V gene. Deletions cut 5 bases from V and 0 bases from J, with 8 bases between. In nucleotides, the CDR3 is TGCAGCGTTTCAACTGACTCTGGGGCCAACGTCCTGACTTTC. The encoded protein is CSVSTDSGANVLTF. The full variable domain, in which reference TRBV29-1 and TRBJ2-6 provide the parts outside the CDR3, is SAVISQKPSRDICQRGTSLTIQCQVDSQVTMMFWYRQQPGQSLTLIATANQGSEATYESGFVIDKFPISRPNLTFSTLTVSNMSPEDSSIYLCSVSTDSGANVLTFGAGSRLTVL.

CDR3 nucleotide sequence: TGTGCCAGCAGTGAAGCCAGCAAGAACACTGAAGCTTTCTTT. It specifies CASSEASKNTEAFF. This chain links TRBV25-1 with TRBJ1-1; D is ambiguous. The V and J ends lost 2 bases and 1 base respectively, with 8 bases between them. The germline gives CDR1 MGHDK, CDR2 SYGVNS. The CDR3 sequence is 14 residues long.

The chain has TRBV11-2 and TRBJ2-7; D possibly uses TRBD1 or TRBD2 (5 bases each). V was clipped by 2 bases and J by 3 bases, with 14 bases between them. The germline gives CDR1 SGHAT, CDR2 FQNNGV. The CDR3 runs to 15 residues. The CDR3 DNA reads TGTGCCAGCAGCTTAAACCGGGACGTACTCTACGAGCAGTACTTC. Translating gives CASSLNRDVLYEQYF.

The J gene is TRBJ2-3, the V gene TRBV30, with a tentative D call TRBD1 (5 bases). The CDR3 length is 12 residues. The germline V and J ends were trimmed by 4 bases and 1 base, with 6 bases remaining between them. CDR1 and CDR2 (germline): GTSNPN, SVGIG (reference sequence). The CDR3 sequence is CAWKGGTDTQYF. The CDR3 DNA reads TGTGCCTGGAAAGGGGGCACAGATACGCAGTATTTT.

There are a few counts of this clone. The CDR3 spells CASSLGWAYNEQFF. As DNA, the CDR3 is TGTGCCAGCAGCTTAGGTTGGGCCTACAATGAGCAGTTCTTC. The rearrangement links TRBV7-2 to TRBJ2-1, with no clear D. CDR1 SGHTA and CDR2 FQGNSA come from the germline V gene. CDR3 length equals 14 residues. V was cut by 1 base and J by 2 bases, with 6 bases left in between.

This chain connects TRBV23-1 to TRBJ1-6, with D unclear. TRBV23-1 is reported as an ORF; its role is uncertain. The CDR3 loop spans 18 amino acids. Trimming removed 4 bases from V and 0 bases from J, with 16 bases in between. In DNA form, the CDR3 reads TGCGCCAGCAGTCCACCAAGGGCACGTAGCTCCTATAATTCACCCCTCCACTTT. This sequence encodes CASSPPRARSSYNSPLHF.

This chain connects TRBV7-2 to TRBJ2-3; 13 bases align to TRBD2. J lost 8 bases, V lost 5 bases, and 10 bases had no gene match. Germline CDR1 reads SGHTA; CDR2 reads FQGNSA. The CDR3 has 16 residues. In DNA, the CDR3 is TGTGCCAGCAGCCCCGGACTAGCGGGGGTGGGGGGTACGCAGTATTTT. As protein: CASSPGLAGVGGTQYF.

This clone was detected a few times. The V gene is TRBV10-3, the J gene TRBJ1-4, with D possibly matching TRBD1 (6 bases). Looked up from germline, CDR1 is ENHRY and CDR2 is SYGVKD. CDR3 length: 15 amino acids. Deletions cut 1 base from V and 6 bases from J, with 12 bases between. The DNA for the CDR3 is TGTGCCATCAGTGAGTTACAGGGTTCTTATGAAAAACTGTTTTTT. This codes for CAISELQGSYEKLFF.

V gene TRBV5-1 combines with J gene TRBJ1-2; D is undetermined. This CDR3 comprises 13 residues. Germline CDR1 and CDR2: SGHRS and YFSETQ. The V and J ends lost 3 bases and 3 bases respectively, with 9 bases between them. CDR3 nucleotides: TGCGCCAGCAGCTCCGACGGAGACTATGGCTACACCTTC. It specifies CASSSDGDYGYTF.

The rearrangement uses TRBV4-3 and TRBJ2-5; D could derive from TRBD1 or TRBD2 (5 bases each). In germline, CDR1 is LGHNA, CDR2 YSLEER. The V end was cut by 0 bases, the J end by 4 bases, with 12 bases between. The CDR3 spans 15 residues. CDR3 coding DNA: TGCGCCAGCAGCCAAGACAGGGAGTCGGTAGAGACCCAGTACTTC. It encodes CASSQDRESVETQYF.

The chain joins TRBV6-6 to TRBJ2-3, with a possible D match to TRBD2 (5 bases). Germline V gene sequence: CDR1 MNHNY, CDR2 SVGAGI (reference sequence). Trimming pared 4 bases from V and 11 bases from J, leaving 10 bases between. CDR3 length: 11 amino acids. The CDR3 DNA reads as TGTGCCAGCAGTTTGGGAGAGGGGCAGTATTTT. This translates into CASSLGEGQYF.

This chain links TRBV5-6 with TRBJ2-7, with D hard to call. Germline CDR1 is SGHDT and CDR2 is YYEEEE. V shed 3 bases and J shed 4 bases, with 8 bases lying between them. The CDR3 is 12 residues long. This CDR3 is CASSWLEYEQYF. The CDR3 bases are TGTGCCAGCAGCTGGCTCGAGTACGAGCAGTACTTC.

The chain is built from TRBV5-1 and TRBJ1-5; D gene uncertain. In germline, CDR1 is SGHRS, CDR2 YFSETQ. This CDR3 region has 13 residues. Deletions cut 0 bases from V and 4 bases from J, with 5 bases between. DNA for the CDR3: TGCGCCAGCAGCTTGGAGGTTAATCAGCCCCAGCATTTT. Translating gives CASSLEVNQPQHF. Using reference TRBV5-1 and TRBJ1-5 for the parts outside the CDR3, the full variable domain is KAGVTQTPRYLIKTRGQQVTLSCSPISGHRSVSWYQQTPGQGLQFLFEYFSETQRNKGNFPGRFSGRQFSNSRSEMNVSTLELGDSALYLCASSLEVNQPQHFGDGTRLSIL.

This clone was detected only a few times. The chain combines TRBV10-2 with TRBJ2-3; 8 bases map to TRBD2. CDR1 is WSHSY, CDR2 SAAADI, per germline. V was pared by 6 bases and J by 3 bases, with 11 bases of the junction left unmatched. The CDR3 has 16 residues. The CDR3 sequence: CASSGGGMGITDTQYF. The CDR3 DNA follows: TGCGCCAGCAGCGGCGGGGGGATGGGGATAACAGATACGCAGTATTTT.

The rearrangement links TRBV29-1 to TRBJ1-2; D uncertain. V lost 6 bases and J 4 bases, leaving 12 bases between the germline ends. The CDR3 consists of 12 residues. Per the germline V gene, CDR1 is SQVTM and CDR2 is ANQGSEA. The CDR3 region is CSVIAPSYGYTF. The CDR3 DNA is TGCAGCGTAATCGCCCCCAGCTATGGCTACACCTTC.

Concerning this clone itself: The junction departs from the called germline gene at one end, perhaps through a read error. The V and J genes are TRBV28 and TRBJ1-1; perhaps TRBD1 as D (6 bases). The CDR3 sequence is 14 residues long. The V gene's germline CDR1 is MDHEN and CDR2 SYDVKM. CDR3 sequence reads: CASSPGGGMTEAFF. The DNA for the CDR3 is TGTGCCAGCAGCCCCGGGGGGGGCATGACTGAAGCCTTCTTT. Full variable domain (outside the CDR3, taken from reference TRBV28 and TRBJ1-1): DVKVTQSSRYLVKRTGEKVFLECVQDMDHENMFWYRQDPGLGLRLIYFSYDVKMKEKGDIPEGYSVSREKKERFSLILESASTNQTSMYLCASSPGGGMTEAFFGQGTRLTVV.

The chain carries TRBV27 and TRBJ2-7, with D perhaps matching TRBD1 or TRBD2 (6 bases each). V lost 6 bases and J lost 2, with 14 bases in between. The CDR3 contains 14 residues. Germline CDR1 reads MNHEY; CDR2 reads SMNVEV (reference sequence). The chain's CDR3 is CASRRKGGPYEQYF. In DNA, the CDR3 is TGTGCCAGCAGGAGAAAGGGGGGCCCCTACGAGCAGTACTTC.

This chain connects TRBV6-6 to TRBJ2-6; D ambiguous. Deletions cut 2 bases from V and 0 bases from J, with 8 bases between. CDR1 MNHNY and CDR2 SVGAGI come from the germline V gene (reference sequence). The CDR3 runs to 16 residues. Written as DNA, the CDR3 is TGTGCCAGCAGTTACGCCCCGGGCTCTGGGGCCAACGTCCTGACTTTC. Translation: CASSYAPGSGANVLTF.

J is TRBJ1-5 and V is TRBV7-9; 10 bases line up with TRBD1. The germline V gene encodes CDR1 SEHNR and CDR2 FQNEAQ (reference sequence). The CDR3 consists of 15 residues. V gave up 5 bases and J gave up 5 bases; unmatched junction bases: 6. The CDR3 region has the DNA TGTGCCAGCAGCGCGCCGGGACAGGGGTATCAGCCCCAGCATTTT. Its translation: CASSAPGQGYQPQHF.